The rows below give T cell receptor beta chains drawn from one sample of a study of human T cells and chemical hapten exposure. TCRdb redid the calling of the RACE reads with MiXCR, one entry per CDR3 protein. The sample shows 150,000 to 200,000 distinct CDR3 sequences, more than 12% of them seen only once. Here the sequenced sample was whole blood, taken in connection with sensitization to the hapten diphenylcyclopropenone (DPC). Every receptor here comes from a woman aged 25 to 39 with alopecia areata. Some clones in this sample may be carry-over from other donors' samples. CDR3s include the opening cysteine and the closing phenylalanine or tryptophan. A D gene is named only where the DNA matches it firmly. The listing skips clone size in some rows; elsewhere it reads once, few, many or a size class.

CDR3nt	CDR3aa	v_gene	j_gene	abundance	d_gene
TGTGCCAGCAGTTTAAAAACAGGGTACAATCAGCCCCAGCATTTT	CASSLKTGYNQPQHF	TRBV28	TRBJ1-5	few	.
TGTGCCAGCAGTTTTACTCACACCATATATTTT	CASSFTHTIYF	TRBV12-3/TRBV12-4	TRBJ1-3	.	.
TGTGCCAGCAGTGGGGACTCGCCTAGTAGTGAGCAGTTCTTC	CASSGDSPSSEQFF	TRBV2	TRBJ2-1	many	.
TGCGCCAGCAGCCAAGATGCGGCAGATTACAATGAGCAGTTCTTC	CASSQDAADYNEQFF	TRBV4-3	TRBJ2-1	many	.
TGTGCCAGCAGTTACGGGGGCCAAGCAGCTAATTCACCCCTCCACTTT	CASSYGGQAANSPLHF	TRBV6-5	TRBJ1-6	few	.
TGTGCCAGCAGCCAAGATCGAGGGGCTGAAGCTTTCTTT	CASSQDRGAEAFF	TRBV3-1	TRBJ1-1	few	.
TGTGCCAGCAGAACCCAAGGTTACACCGGGGAGCTGTTTTTT	CASRTQGYTGELFF	TRBV28	TRBJ2-2	.	.
TGTGCCAGCAGCTCTCAGGGGAACACCGGGGAGCTGTTTTTT	CASSSQGNTGELFF	TRBV7-9	TRBJ2-2	few	.
TGTGCCAGCAGGGGACAGGGGGTTGCCGGGGAGCTGTTTTTT	CASRGQGVAGELFF	TRBV9	TRBJ2-2	.	TRBD1
TGCAGTGCCTTACAGGGGAATCAGCCCCAGCATTTT	CSALQGNQPQHF	TRBV20-1	TRBJ1-5	.	TRBD1
TGTGCCAGCAGCCAAGAATGGAGAGCGGGGGAGACCCAGTACTTC	CASSQEWRAGETQYF	TRBV3-1	TRBJ2-5	few	TRBD2
TGTGCCAGCAGCTTAGAGGAGGGGGCCCAGCATTTT	CASSLEEGAQHF	TRBV13	TRBJ1-5	few	.
TGTGCCAGCAGCGGGAAGCGGTCAGGGTCGGAGCAGTACTTC	CASSGKRSGSEQYF	TRBV11-3	TRBJ2-7	.	.
TGTGCCTGTCGGGGGACAGGTAATTCACCCCTCCACTTT	CACRGTGNSPLHF	TRBV30	TRBJ1-6	.	TRBD1
TGCGCCAGCAGCCCGACCGTAAGCGTGACGAACACCGGGGAGCTGTTTTTT	CASSPTVSVTNTGELFF	TRBV5-1	TRBJ2-2	.	.
TGCGCCAGCAGCTTATCCGGACTAGCGGGAGAAAATGAGCAGTTCTTC	CASSLSGLAGENEQFF	TRBV5-1	TRBJ2-1	.	TRBD2
TGTGCCACCTATTCCGGGACAGGGGCCCAAGAGACCCAGTACTTC	CATYSGTGAQETQYF	TRBV5-4	TRBJ2-5	many	TRBD1
TGTGCCAGCAGCTACTCCGGGGGTGGCTATGGCTACACCTTC	CASSYSGGGYGYTF	TRBV6-6	TRBJ1-2	few	.
TGCGCCAGCAGCTTGGAGACACCTAGCACAGATACGCAGTATTTT	CASSLETPSTDTQYF	TRBV5-1	TRBJ2-3	.	.
TGTGCCAGCAGTTCCTCAGGTCTAGCGGGAGTAGAAGGGGAGCTGTTTTTT	CASSSSGLAGVEGELFF	TRBV28	TRBJ2-2	.	TRBD2
TGCAGCGTTGAAGGGGTGGTAGCGGGATTCCAAGAGACCCAGTACTTC	CSVEGVVAGFQETQYF	TRBV29-1	TRBJ2-5	few	TRBD2
TGTGCCAGCAGCCCTGGACAGGGAATAAATGAGCAGTTCTTC	CASSPGQGINEQFF	TRBV11-2	TRBJ2-1	many	TRBD1
TGTGCCAGCAGCCTCCCCCTAGCGGGGGGATCCTACGAGCAGTACTTC	CASSLPLAGGSYEQYF	TRBV3-1	TRBJ2-7	.	TRBD2
TGCAGCCTGGGAGGCTTCGGTGAGCAGTTCTTC	CSLGGFGEQFF	TRBV29-1	TRBJ2-1	many	.
TGTGCCAGCAGCTATGTACAGGGAAATCAGCCCCAGCATTTT	CASSYVQGNQPQHF	TRBV28	TRBJ1-5	.	.
TGCGCCAGCAGCCAAGAAAACACTCGCCGGAACACTGAAGCTTTCTTT	CASSQENTRRNTEAFF	TRBV4-1	TRBJ1-1	few	.
TGTGCCGGCAGCCGGGACAGGGTAGTCCACGAGCAGTACTTC	CAGSRDRVVHEQYF	TRBV28	TRBJ2-7	.	TRBD1
TGCGCCAGCAGCTTGACAGGGGATGAGGTGCAGCCCCAGCATTTT	CASSLTGDEVQPQHF	TRBV5-1	TRBJ1-5	many	TRBD1
TGTGCCAGCAGCGTAGGCCTAAATCAGCCCCAGCATTTT	CASSVGLNQPQHF	TRBV9	TRBJ1-5	.	.